The next 10 T cell receptor beta chains were all read from a single sample in a study of control samples from healthy donors and cancer patients. The method was immunoSEQ multiplex PCR; TCRdb's version includes in-frame clones alone and lacks a portion of them. The data show 80,000 or so clones, 94% seen once. Material: blood. These receptors were obtained from a middle-aged woman in good health.

This clone was detected only once. The J gene is TRBJ1-5, the V gene TRBV6-5, with D maybe TRBD1 (5 bases). Per germline, CDR1 MNHEY and CDR2 SVGAGI. The CDR3 is 14 amino acids. Trimming removed 8 bases from V and 3 bases from J, with 14 bases in between. The CDR3 loop is CASDLEGNNQPQHF. The CDR3, as DNA: TGTGCCAGCGACCTCGAGGGGAACAATCAGCCCCAGCATTTT.

The chain carries TRBV20-1 and TRBJ2-5, with 9 bases that match TRBD2. V shed 3 bases, J shed 1 base, and the junction held 9 bases outside the gene matches. The CDR3 is 16 residues long. Germline values: CDR1 DFQATT, CDR2 SNEGSKA (reference sequence). CDR3 sequence reads: CSASPLLAGSQETQYF. DNA for the CDR3: TGCAGTGCTAGTCCCCTGCTAGCGGGGTCCCAAGAGACCCAGTACTTC.

The chain carries TRBV15 and TRBJ1-6; 7 bases align to TRBD1. This CDR3 region has 14 residues. The germline V gene has CDR1 LNHNV and CDR2 YYDKDF (reference sequence). V gave up 10 bases and J gave up 2 bases; unmatched junction bases: 5. CDR3 DNA sequence: TGTGCCATATCCGGGACAGCCTATAATTCACCCCTCCACTTT. Its translation: CAISGTAYNSPLHF.

The rearrangement joins TRBV19 to TRBJ1-1; TRBD1 might be the D (5 bases). This CDR3 has 12 residues. CDR1 and CDR2 (germline): LNHDA, SQIVND (reference sequence). V dropped 1 base and J dropped 10 bases, with 10 bases sitting between them. The DNA of the CDR3 is TGTGCCAGTAGTATAGGACAGATCGCAGCTTTCTTT. Residues: CASSIGQIAAFF.

The genes are TRBV7-2 and TRBJ1-5; 9 bases agree with TRBD1. The J segment lost 2 bases and the V segment lost 5 bases, leaving 13 bases of the junction unmatched. This CDR3 comprises 18 residues. CDR1 is SGHTA, CDR2 FQGNSA, per germline. The chain's CDR3 is CASSTGQGTPLGNQPQHF. Here the CDR3 DNA reads TGTGCCAGCAGCACGGGACAGGGTACCCCCCTGGGCAATCAGCCCCAGCATTTT.

The CDR3 sequence: CASNGGTHADTQYF. The CDR3 bases are TGTGCCAGCAATGGCGGCACTCACGCAGATACGCAGTATTTT. This rearrangement joins TRBV9 to TRBJ2-3, with D hard to call. Trimming removed 6 bases at V and 4 bases at J, with 15 bases between. The CDR3 has 14 residues. CDR1 SGDLS and CDR2 YYNGEE come from the germline V gene.

This chain links TRBV12-3 or TRBV12-4 with TRBJ2-5; D uncertain. The CDR3 contains 12 residues. V was clipped by 3 bases and J by 1 base, with 3 bases between them. The CDR3 region has the DNA TGTGCCAGCAGTTTTACCCAAGAGACCCAGTACTTC. This encodes CASSFTQETQYF.

The V gene is TRBV4-3, the J gene TRBJ1-3, with TRBD1 matching 7 bases. There are 14 residues in the CDR3. Per the germline V gene, CDR1 is LGHNA and CDR2 is YSLEER. V shed 4 bases, J shed 6 bases, and the junction held 6 bases outside the gene matches. CDR3 in amino acids: CASSRDRVENTIYF. CDR3 DNA sequence: TGCGCCAGCAGCCGAGACAGGGTCGAAAACACCATATATTTT.

J is TRBJ2-7 and V is TRBV30; 7 bases align to TRBD1. The V and J ends lost 2 bases and 2 bases, in that order; junction bases with no gene match: 3. The germline gives CDR1 GTSNPN, CDR2 SVGIG (reference sequence). This CDR3 has 13 residues. In nucleotides, the CDR3 is TGTGCCTGGAGTTCGGACAGGACCTACGAGCAGTACTTC. This translates into CAWSSDRTYEQYF.

The chain couples TRBV28 to TRBJ2-1; 7 nucleotides line up with TRBD1. Germline CDR1 and CDR2: MDHEN and SYDVKM. The CDR3 is 15 amino acids. Trimming cost V 1 base and J 8 bases; bases outside gene matches: 8. CDR3 sequence reads: CASSLSAGGMDEQFF. CDR3 coding DNA: TGTGCCAGCAGTTTATCTGCAGGGGGTATGGATGAGCAGTTCTTC. Full variable domain (rest looked up from reference TRBV28 and TRBJ2-1): DVKVTQSSRYLVKRTGEKVFLECVQDMDHENMFWYRQDPGLGLRLIYFSYDVKMKEKGDIPEGYSVSREKKERFSLILESASTNQTSMYLCASSLSAGGMDEQFFGPGTRLTVL.